The source of this T cell receptor (beta chain) is a study of T-cell memory formation after mild COVID-19. Turning to the study itself: TCR clusters were mostly confined to one donor each.

MiXCR was run by TCRdb on the 5' RACE reads, yielding one entry per CDR3 protein. The table records roughly 120,000 distinct CDR3 sequences, approximately 15% of them present only once. This clonotype was counted a few times. Its antigen remains unidentified. The CDR3 has 13 amino acids. The junction had 0 bases not matched to a gene; V was cut back by 3 bases and J by 2 bases. General study findings and limits: Mainly CM and EM harbored the contracting CD4+ clones; mainly EMRA harbored the CD8+ ones. Day 15 to 85 contracting clones showed balanced CD4/CD8; day 15 to 37 expanders favored CD4+.

This receptor was identified in an adult woman who had mild COVID-19 (a few samples of this study predate the infection). Cell type and time point are not known. V gene TRBV12-3 or TRBV12-4 combines with J gene TRBJ2-7; 8 nucleotides align to TRBD2. Sequencing input: PBMCs or a T cell subset sorted from them (not recorded which). CDR3 region: CASSFGGAYEQYF. In nucleotides, the CDR3 is TGTGCCAGCAGTTTCGGGGGGGCCTACGAGCAGTACTTC.